Below, 21 T cell receptor beta chains from the same sample are listed, as sequenced in a study of high-grade serous ovarian cancer treatment subgroups. The method was immunoSEQ multiplex PCR; TCRdb's version includes in-frame clones alone and lacks a portion of them. The sample shows approximately 6,200 clones, 70% to 80% of them seen only once. Tumor tissue was taken before any definitive surgery or chemotherapy was given. The source material was tumor tissue. Receptor source: a human donor with high-grade serous ovarian cancer.

This chain connects TRBV19 to TRBJ1-2; possible D gene TRBD1, 5 bases. Germline CDR1 is LNHDA and CDR2 is SQIVND (reference sequence). The CDR3 has 17 amino acids. V was shortened by 3 bases and J by 2 bases, with 19 bases between the two germline ends. CDR3 loop: CASSIIAAGRVNYGYTF. The CDR3, as DNA: TGTGCCAGTAGTATTATCGCCGCGGGCAGGGTGAACTATGGCTACACCTTC.

V gene TRBV7-8 combines with J gene TRBJ1-3, with TRBD1 matching 7 bases. The CDR3 has 14 residues. V shed 5 bases, J shed 7 bases, and the junction held 8 bases outside the gene matches. CDR1 SGHVS and CDR2 FQNEAQ come from the germline V gene. CDR3 amino acids: CASSTPGGLNTIYF. The CDR3 nucleotides read TGTGCCAGCAGCACACCAGGGGGGCTGAACACCATATATTTT.

The chain carries TRBV5-1 and TRBJ2-7; 11 bases fit TRBD1. This CDR3 region has 14 residues. The germline gives CDR1 SGHRS, CDR2 YFSETQ. The V gene end was trimmed by 6 bases and the J gene end by 3 bases; junction bases not matched to a gene: 5. CDR3 DNA: TGCGCCAGCAATTCGGGACAGGGGGTCTACGAGCAGTACTTC. This encodes CASNSGQGVYEQYF.

The rearrangement joins TRBV2 to TRBJ2-7; 8 bases are a match to TRBD1. V gave up 6 bases and J gave up 2 bases; unmatched junction bases: 9. CDR1 is SNHLY and CDR2 is FYNNEI in the germline V gene. The CDR3 spans 15 residues. The CDR3 nucleotides read TGTGCCAGCAGAGGTACAGGGGGGAAAACCTACGAGCAGTACTTC. As protein: CASRGTGGKTYEQYF.

The genes are TRBV6-6 and TRBJ2-3, with D possibly matching TRBD1 (6 bases). V was shortened by 6 bases and J by 4 bases, with 17 bases between the two germline ends. CDR1 is MNHNY, CDR2 SVGAGI, per germline (reference sequence). The CDR3 is 15 residues long. Here the CDR3 DNA reads TGTGCCAGCAGCCCTAACAGGGATCCGCCAGATACGCAGTATTTT. It codes for CASSPNRDPPDTQYF.

The V call is TRBV27, the J call TRBJ2-2, with D unclear. The V end was cut by 2 bases, the J end by 4 bases, with 17 bases between. The CDR3 covers 17 residues. From germline, CDR1 is MNHEY and CDR2 SMNVEV (reference sequence). The CDR3 sequence: CASSLAPGHQTTGELFF. The CDR3 nucleotides read TGTGCCAGCAGTTTAGCCCCCGGGCACCAGACCACCGGGGAGCTGTTTTTT.

The V call is TRBV19, the J call TRBJ1-2, with D possibly TRBD1 on 5 matching bases. CDR3 length: 14 amino acids. Germline CDR1 and CDR2: LNHDA and SQIVND (reference sequence). The V end lost 2 bases, the J end lost 4 bases, and 11 bases lay between the germline ends. The CDR3 DNA reads as TGTGCCAGTAGTATACCGACGGGGCGCTATGGCTACACCTTC. Its protein is CASSIPTGRYGYTF.

The chain employs TRBV30 and TRBJ2-3; D might be TRBD2 (5 bases). Trimming left V 0 bases short and J 8 bases short, with 9 bases between. Germline assignment: CDR1 GTSNPN and CDR2 SVGIG (reference sequence). The CDR3 contains 12 residues. The CDR3 bases are TGTGCCTGGAGTGTACTGGCGGGTACGCAGTATTTT. Its translation: CAWSVLAGTQYF.

This rearrangement joins TRBV19 to TRBJ1-1; D gene uncertain. V lost 1 base and J lost 4, with 13 bases in between. In germline, CDR1 is LNHDA, CDR2 SQIVND (reference sequence). The CDR3 is 15 residues long. As DNA, the CDR3 is TGTGCCAGTAGTATAGCCGCCCCTGGCCCCACTGAAGCTTTCTTT. Encoded protein: CASSIAAPGPTEAFF.

This rearrangement joins TRBV7-9 to TRBJ1-2, with D hard to call. From germline, CDR1 is SEHNR and CDR2 FQNEAQ (reference sequence). CDR3 length equals 15 residues. V lost 5 bases, J lost 4 bases, and 17 bases lay in between. DNA for the CDR3: TGTGCCAGCAGCACGGTGGCGTCGCGAGGCTATGGCTACACCTTC. Protein product: CASSTVASRGYGYTF.

V and J are TRBV6-1 and TRBJ2-3, with 8 nucleotides matching TRBD1. The germline CDR1 and CDR2 sequences are MNHNS and SASEGT. V shed 10 bases and J 5 bases; nucleotides not matched to a gene: 8. The CDR3 consists of 13 residues. CDR3 nucleotide sequence: TGTGCCACCCAGACAGGGGATAGAGATACGCAGTATTTT. Its translation is CATQTGDRDTQYF.

This clone appeared a few times. This chain uses TRBV18 with TRBJ1-1; D may be TRBD1 (6 bases). Trimming removed 9 bases from V and 3 bases from J, with 20 bases in between. The CDR3 has 15 amino acids. Germline V lookup: CDR1 KGHSH, CDR2 LQKENI. DNA of the CDR3: TGTGCCAGTCTCCCCCGGGGGGCCTCGGACACTGAAGCTTTCTTT. This sequence encodes CASLPRGASDTEAFF.

This chain joins TRBV11-2 and TRBJ2-1; TRBD1 agrees at 9 bases. The CDR3 runs to 16 residues. CDR1 and CDR2 (germline): SGHAT, FQNNGV. The V segment lost 4 bases and the J segment 8 bases; nucleotides outside the gene matches: 12. The CDR3 reads CASSSPSTGGRDEQFF. CDR3 nucleotides: TGTGCCAGCAGCTCCCCGTCGACAGGGGGAAGAGATGAGCAGTTCTTC.

The chain combines TRBV6-5 with TRBJ2-7; maybe TRBD2 (7 bases). V was clipped by 7 bases and J by 2 bases, with 15 bases between them. The CDR3 runs 14 residues. Germline CDR1 reads MNHEY; CDR2 reads SVGAGI. CDR3 sequence (DNA): TGTGCCAGCACCCGTGGCGGGGGCGCCTACGAGCAGTACTTC. Protein product: CASTRGGGAYEQYF.

This clone has more than one count but fewer than ten. The genes are TRBV2 and TRBJ2-5, with 15 bases lining up with TRBD2. Germline values: CDR1 SNHLY, CDR2 FYNNEI. This CDR3 has 17 amino acids. Unmatched junction bases numbered 8, after V lost 5 bases and J lost 4 bases. CDR3 nucleotides: TGTGCCAGCAGTCCTGGACTAGCGGGGGGGCCGAGAGAGACCCAGTACTTC. As protein: CASSPGLAGGPRETQYF.

The chain recombines TRBV27 with TRBJ1-1; possibly TRBD1 for D (6 bases). The CDR3 has 16 amino acids. Germline CDR1 reads MNHEY; CDR2 reads SMNVEV (reference sequence). Between the trimmed V and J ends, which lost 8 bases and 4 bases, there was a span of 23 bases. CDR3 sequence: CASSWTAYRRGTEAFF. The CDR3 region has the DNA TGTGCCAGCTCCTGGACAGCTTACCGAAGGGGCACTGAAGCTTTCTTT.

The CDR3 is CASSPGASGVPWGETQYF. CDR3 nucleotide sequence: TGTGCCAGCAGCCCAGGTGCTAGCGGGGTCCCATGGGGAGAGACCCAGTACTTC. The chain couples TRBV11-3 to TRBJ2-5; 9 nucleotides match TRBD2. The CDR3 runs to 18 residues. The germline V gene encodes CDR1 SGHNT and CDR2 YENEEA. Trimming took 5 bases from V and 4 from J; bases not matched to a gene: 17.

This chain connects TRBV7-6 to TRBJ1-2, with D hard to call. Germline V gives CDR1 SGHVS, CDR2 FNYEAQ. Between the trimmed V and J ends, which lost 4 bases and 7 bases, there was a span of 19 bases. The CDR3 totals 15 residues. CDR3: CASSSDSYSSAGYTF. CDR3 in DNA: TGTGCCAGCAGCTCCGATTCATACAGTTCCGCTGGCTACACCTTC. The full variable domain, in which reference TRBV7-6 and TRBJ1-2 provide the parts outside the CDR3, is GAGVSQSPRYKVTKRGQDVALRCDPISGHVSLYWYRQALGQGPEFLTYFNYEAQQDKSGLPNDRFSAERPEGSISTLTIQRTEQRDSAMYRCASSSDSYSSAGYTFGSGTRLTVV.

The V and J genes are TRBV7-2 and TRBJ1-1; TRBD1 is a possible D gene (6 bases). The germline V gene encodes CDR1 SGHTA and CDR2 FQGNSA. CDR3 size: 13 residues. The ends were cut back, 3 bases at V and 10 bases at J, with 15 bases in the middle. In nucleotides, the CDR3 is TGTGCCAGCAGCTTGAACAGGGCTGTTGTAGCTTTCTTT. This gives the protein CASSLNRAVVAFF.

As concerns this clone: The same CDR3 is also encoded by other DNA sequences in this sample. The chain uses TRBV5-1 and TRBJ1-2, with D possibly being TRBD1 (5 bases). This CDR3 is 14 amino acids long. Deletions cut 4 bases from V and 2 bases from J, with 12 bases between. Looked up from germline, CDR1 is SGHRS and CDR2 is YFSETQ. This CDR3 reads CASSLGGENYGYTF. The CDR3 DNA sequence: TGCGCCAGCAGCCTGGGGGGGGAAAACTATGGCTACACCTTC. The full variable domain, completed using reference TRBV5-1 and TRBJ1-2, is KAGVTQTPRYLIKTRGQQVTLSCSPISGHRSVSWYQQTPGQGLQFLFEYFSETQRNKGNFPGRFSGRQFSNSRSEMNVSTLELGDSALYLCASSLGGENYGYTFGSGTRLTVV.

The chain couples TRBV5-1 to TRBJ1-2; no clear D gene. The CDR3 extends over 14 amino acids. V was cut by 0 bases and J by 2 bases, with 8 bases left in between. CDR1 SGHRS and CDR2 YFSETQ come from the germline V gene. The CDR3 reads CASSLVTANYGYTF. CDR3 nucleotides: TGCGCCAGCAGCTTGGTAACAGCGAACTATGGCTACACCTTC.